The 32 T cell receptor beta chains given below trace back to one sample, sequenced in a study of T cells in tumors after PD-1 blockade. The method was immunoSEQ multiplex PCR; TCRdb's version includes in-frame clones alone and lacks a portion of them. This repertoire shows roughly 50,000 clones, 79% found once; its top ten account for over 15%. The sequences come from PBMCs, collected before anti-PD-1 treatment. These receptors were taken from a human donor with basal cell carcinoma.

The rearrangement uses TRBV25-1 and TRBJ1-2; 7 nucleotides align to TRBD1. V dropped 1 base and J dropped 4; count of bases not matched to a gene: 12. Germline-derived CDR1 and CDR2 are MGHDK and SYGVNS. The CDR3 is made up of 17 amino acids. CDR3 DNA: TGTGCCAGCAGTGAATTGAAACAGGGGAATGGGATCTATGGCTACACCTTC. It is translated as CASSELKQGNGIYGYTF.

The chain employs TRBV6-6 and TRBJ1-6, with 9 bases that match TRBD1. This CDR3 is 15 amino acids long. The junction had 3 bases not matched to a gene; V was cut back by 2 bases and J by 7 bases. Per the germline V gene, CDR1 is MNHNY and CDR2 is SVGAGI (reference sequence). The CDR3 protein is CASSYKDRGNSPLHF. CDR3 coding DNA: TGTGCCAGCAGTTACAAGGACAGGGGAAATTCACCCCTCCACTTT.

In DNA form, the CDR3 reads TGTGCCAGCACTAAAACAGGGTTTGCGGCGAACACCGGGGAGCTGTTTTTT. It encodes CASTKTGFAANTGELFF. The genes are TRBV27 and TRBJ2-2; TRBD1 might be the D (6 bases). Germline assignment: CDR1 MNHEY and CDR2 SMNVEV (reference sequence). The CDR3 has 17 residues. Trimming took 7 bases from V and 0 from J, leaving 18 bases between them.

The chain is built from TRBV10-2 and TRBJ2-7, with 11 bases aligning to TRBD2. The CDR3 runs to 15 residues. V dropped 4 bases and J dropped 0; count of bases not matched to a gene: 2. Germline CDR1 WSHSY, CDR2 SAAADI. The CDR3 region has the DNA TGCGCCAGCAGTGCCGGGACTAGCGGCTCCTACGAGCAGTACTTC. Amino acid sequence: CASSAGTSGSYEQYF.

The chain has TRBV19 and TRBJ1-6; D gene unclear. V was clipped by 5 bases and J by 4 bases, with 9 bases between them. The CDR3 is 14 amino acids. Germline lookup yields CDR1 LNHDA and CDR2 SQIVND (reference sequence). The chain's CDR3 is CASSLAGYNSPLHF. CDR3 sequence (DNA): TGTGCCAGTAGTTTAGCGGGTTATAATTCACCCCTCCACTTT.

This chain joins TRBV19 and TRBJ2-1, with 7 bases that match TRBD2. This CDR3 has 15 residues. J lost 9 bases, V lost 0 bases, and 8 bases had no gene match. The germline CDR1 and CDR2 sequences are LNHDA and SQIVND (reference sequence). For the CDR3, the DNA is TGTGCCAGTAGTATAGATCTCGGGGGGTGGGGTGAGCAGTTCTTC. Translation gives CASSIDLGGWGEQFF.

The table lists this clone with a count of one. CDR3: CASSHRVSQEGEQFF. The CDR3, as DNA: TGCGCCAGCAGCCATCGCGTTAGCCAAGAGGGTGAGCAGTTCTTC. The chain carries TRBV4-1 and TRBJ2-1; weak D call: TRBD2 (5 bases). CDR3 length: 15 residues. V lost 3 bases and J 9 bases, leaving 18 bases between the germline ends. Germline V CDR1 and CDR2: MGHRA, YSYEKL.

This chain joins TRBV19 and TRBJ2-3, with 8 bases matching TRBD2. The CDR3 consists of 15 residues. Per germline, CDR1 LNHDA and CDR2 SQIVND (reference sequence). The V segment lost 5 bases and the J segment 2 bases; nucleotides outside the gene matches: 6. The CDR3 nucleotides read TGTGCCAGTAGTGCAACTAGCGGTTACACAGATACGCAGTATTTT. This sequence encodes CASSATSGYTDTQYF.

This clone was observed a few times. This chain uses TRBV7-6 with TRBJ2-6; D unresolved. Trimming took 3 bases from V and 0 from J, leaving 6 bases between them. CDR1 is SGHVS and CDR2 is FNYEAQ in the germline V gene. The CDR3 totals 15 residues. The CDR3 sequence is CASSFGNSGANVLTF. The CDR3 region has the DNA TGTGCCAGCAGCTTTGGGAACTCTGGGGCCAACGTCCTGACTTTC.

V usage is TRBV10-3 and J usage is TRBJ2-6; TRBD1 agrees at 9 bases. The CDR3 has 17 amino acids. After removal of 10 bases from V and 0 bases from J, the junction contained 10 bases not matched to a gene. Per germline, CDR1 ENHRY and CDR2 SYGVKD. CDR3 DNA: TGTGCCACGAGGGTCGGACAGGGGCCCTCTGGGGCCAACGTCCTGACTTTC. Residues: CATRVGQGPSGANVLTF.

The CDR3 coding sequence is TGTGCCAGCACTCCTTGGGGACAGGGGGCTTACGAGCAGTACTTC. Translated: CASTPWGQGAYEQYF. J is TRBJ2-7 and V is TRBV2, with 12 bases lining up with TRBD1. Per germline, CDR1 SNHLY and CDR2 FYNNEI. J lost 4 bases, V lost 7 bases, and 8 bases had no gene match. The CDR3 spans 15 residues.

The chain uses TRBV30 and TRBJ2-7; D call uncertain. The CDR3 spans 15 residues. The V end was cut by 0 bases, the J end by 6 bases, with 18 bases between. CDR1 is GTSNPN, CDR2 SVGIG, per germline (reference sequence). CDR3 region: CAWSVSSVGISEQYF. Here the CDR3 DNA reads TGTGCCTGGAGTGTTTCGAGTGTGGGCATCTCCGAGCAGTACTTC.

About this clone: This may arise from a read error, as a much more abundant clone is one base away. The chain uses TRBV9 and TRBJ2-3; TRBD1 aligns across 7 bases. V dropped 4 bases and J dropped 0; count of bases not matched to a gene: 11. The germline V gene encodes CDR1 SGDLS and CDR2 YYNGEE. This CDR3 region has 17 residues. DNA of the CDR3: TGTGCCAGCAGCCCACAATCGACAGGGCATAGCACAGATACGCAGTATTTT. The encoded protein is CASSPQSTGHSTDTQYF.

The chain joins TRBV5-4 to TRBJ1-1, with unresolved D. The germline V and J ends were trimmed by 3 bases and 5 bases, with 11 bases remaining between them. The germline gives CDR1 SGHNT, CDR2 YYREEE (reference sequence). The CDR3 has 13 amino acids. The CDR3 reads CASSSSGRTEAFF. The CDR3, as DNA: TGTGCCAGCAGCTCCTCAGGTAGAACTGAAGCTTTCTTT.

The chain links TRBV15 to TRBJ2-5; D perhaps matches TRBD2 (5 bases). This CDR3 is 16 amino acids long. Deletions cut 0 bases from V and 5 bases from J, with 16 bases between. Germline CDR1 reads LNHNV; CDR2 reads YYDKDF (reference sequence). CDR3 in DNA: TGTGCCACCAGCAGAGATCAGCTAGGCGGCGGGGAGACCCAGTACTTC. Translating gives CATSRDQLGGGETQYF.

The chain couples TRBV6-5 to TRBJ1-1; the D is unclear. The CDR3 consists of 13 residues. Germline assignment: CDR1 MNHEY and CDR2 SVGAGI. Trimming cost V 5 bases and J 1 base, with 8 bases left between them. The CDR3 region has the DNA TGTGCCAGCAGTCCCCACCCGAACACTGAAGCTTTCTTT. Translating gives CASSPHPNTEAFF.

V usage is TRBV18 and J usage is TRBJ2-3; D remains unclear. The CDR3 is 12 residues long. V gave up 3 bases and J gave up 3 bases, with 4 bases separating them. Germline assignment: CDR1 KGHSH and CDR2 LQKENI. CDR3 amino acids: CASSPYTDTQYF. CDR3 DNA sequence: TGTGCCAGCTCACCTTATACAGATACGCAGTATTTT.

This chain links TRBV3-1 (or the pseudogene TRBV3-2) with TRBJ1-4, with unresolved D. The CDR3 has 18 residues. The ends were cut back, 1 base at V and 6 bases at J, with 21 bases in the middle. Germline V gene data show CDR1 as LGHDT and CDR2 as YNNKEL (reference sequence). In nucleotides, the CDR3 is TGTGCCAGCAGCCAAGTCTTCGCTGGAAGGGCTTCTTATGAAAAACTGTTTTTT. Its translation is CASSQVFAGRASYEKLFF.

This clone counts as medium-sized. The genes are TRBV5-5 and TRBJ2-1, with 9 bases that match TRBD1. Looked up from germline, CDR1 is SGHKS and CDR2 is YYEKEE (reference sequence). This CDR3 region has 14 residues. Germline trimming cut 5 bases from V and 9 bases from J; bases unmatched to any gene: 9. CDR3 region: CASRLEQGASEQFF. DNA for the CDR3: TGTGCCAGCAGACTAGAACAGGGGGCGAGTGAGCAGTTCTTC.

The chain couples TRBV27 to TRBJ1-5; unclear D gene. There are 12 residues in the CDR3. Germline-derived CDR1 and CDR2 are MNHEY and SMNVEV (reference sequence). Trimming stripped 3 bases from V and 7 bases from J, with 7 bases between. The CDR3 bases are TGTGCCAGCAGTTTTTGGGGACAGCCCCAGCATTTT. Amino acid sequence: CASSFWGQPQHF.

The table lists this clone with a few counts. The chain joins TRBV27 to TRBJ1-2; D remains unclear. Looked up from germline, CDR1 is MNHEY and CDR2 is SMNVEV (reference sequence). Trimming pared 5 bases from V and 0 bases from J, leaving 13 bases between. This CDR3 contains 15 residues. CDR3 sequence: CASSPRARPNYGYTF. The CDR3 DNA follows: TGTGCCAGCAGTCCCAGAGCCAGACCTAACTATGGCTACACCTTC.

This clone was found a few times. V usage is TRBV27 and J usage is TRBJ2-3, with 12 bases matching TRBD2. V lost 4 bases to trimming and J lost 6 bases; unmatched junction nucleotides: 11. Germline V CDR1 and CDR2: MNHEY, SMNVEV (reference sequence). The CDR3 runs to 17 residues. CDR3 in amino acids: CASSSTPSGREVDTQYF. As DNA, the CDR3 is TGTGCCAGCAGTTCGACTCCTAGCGGGAGGGAGGTGGATACGCAGTATTTT.

V and J are TRBV2 and TRBJ1-5; no firm D call. V lost 5 bases to trimming and J lost 5 bases, with 7 bases between them. The CDR3 contains 12 residues. Per germline, CDR1 SNHLY and CDR2 FYNNEI. CDR3 nucleotide sequence: TGTGCCAGCAGTAGGAAGGATCAGCCCCAGCATTTT. Translated, it gives CASSRKDQPQHF.

V and J are TRBV4-1 and TRBJ1-2; D call uncertain. This CDR3 contains 15 residues. V was shortened by 0 bases and J by 3 bases, with 11 bases between the two germline ends. Germline V gene data show CDR1 as MGHRA and CDR2 as YSYEKL. This CDR3 is CASSQEVGYHYGYTF. The CDR3, as DNA: TGCGCCAGCAGCCAAGAGGTCGGGTATCACTATGGCTACACCTTC.

The V call is TRBV19, the J call TRBJ2-1; 11 nucleotides align to TRBD2. The V segment lost 6 bases and the J segment 6 bases; nucleotides outside the gene matches: 13. CDR3 length: 17 amino acids. In germline, CDR1 is LNHDA, CDR2 SQIVND (reference sequence). DNA of the CDR3: TGTGCCAGTAGCGCAGTGGTCCTAGCGGGAGGTGGCAATGAGCAGTTCTTC. It codes for CASSAVVLAGGGNEQFF.

The gene calls are TRBV3-1 (or the pseudogene TRBV3-2) and TRBJ2-3, with D maybe TRBD2 (6 bases). Germline lookup yields CDR1 LGHDT and CDR2 YNNKEL (reference sequence). Trimming removed 8 bases at V and 4 bases at J, with 7 bases between. The CDR3 length is 11 residues. CDR3 in DNA: TGTGCCAGCGGAGGGGCAGATACGCAGTATTTT. This gives the protein CASGGADTQYF.

The chain carries TRBV30 and TRBJ1-1; D perhaps matches TRBD1 (6 bases). Germline assignment: CDR1 GTSNPN and CDR2 SVGIG (reference sequence). Trimming cost V 2 bases and J 0 bases, with 13 bases left between them. The CDR3 has 15 residues. CDR3 sequence reads: CAWSPGGGMNTEAFF. The CDR3 coding sequence is TGTGCCTGGAGTCCCGGAGGGGGGATGAACACTGAAGCTTTCTTT.

The CDR3 nucleotides are TGTGCCTGTAAGGGACCCCTAAGCTCCTACGAGCAGTACTTC. Translated, it gives CACKGPLSSYEQYF. The V call is TRBV30, the J call TRBJ2-7; D assignment may be TRBD1 or TRBD2 (5 bases each). Germline CDR1 GTSNPN, CDR2 SVGIG (reference sequence). The CDR3 runs to 14 residues. The germline V and J ends were trimmed by 6 bases and 0 bases, with 15 bases remaining between them.

V and J are TRBV6-1 and TRBJ1-1, with D maybe TRBD1 (5 bases). The V end was cut by 2 bases, the J end by 7 bases, with 11 bases between. This CDR3 is 13 amino acids long. Per germline, CDR1 MNHNS and CDR2 SASEGT. CDR3: CASSERQQDEAFF. CDR3 DNA: TGTGCCAGCAGTGAACGACAGCAAGATGAAGCTTTCTTT.

The gene calls are TRBV20-1 and TRBJ2-3; maybe TRBD1 (5 bases). V was clipped by 3 bases and J by 4 bases, with 20 bases between them. Germline V gene lookup returns CDR1 DFQATT and CDR2 SNEGSKA (reference sequence). The CDR3 has 16 amino acids. DNA of the CDR3: TGCAGTGCTAGTGCCCCCCGACAGCCTGCGGCAGATACGCAGTATTTT. It encodes CSASAPRQPAADTQYF.

The gene calls are TRBV6-5 and TRBJ2-7; D is possibly TRBD1 or TRBD2 (6 bases each). CDR1 is MNHEY and CDR2 is SVGAGI in the germline V gene. CDR3 length: 14 amino acids. V was cut by 8 bases and J by 0 bases, with 14 bases left in between. The CDR3, as DNA: TGTGCCAGCGGAAGAGGGGGGAGCTCCTACGAGCAGTACTTC. It translates to CASGRGGSSYEQYF.

The chain uses TRBV2 and TRBJ1-1; 7 nucleotides match TRBD1. The CDR3 is 13 amino acids. Germline CDR1 reads SNHLY; CDR2 reads FYNNEI. The ends lost 6 bases at V and 3 bases at J; junction bases unmatched: 4. The CDR3 here is CASRADRDTEAFF. CDR3 DNA sequence: TGTGCCAGCAGGGCCGACAGGGACACTGAAGCTTTCTTT.